This T cell receptor beta chain was obtained from a study of control samples from healthy donors and cancer patients. TCRdb's copy holds only in-frame clones and misses some; the assay was immunoSEQ multiplex PCR. The sample includes about 120,000 clones, around 90% of them seen just once. CDR1 is SEHNR, CDR2 FQNEAQ, per germline (reference sequence). J gave up 7 bases and V 1 base, and 10 bases lay outside the gene matches. The CDR3 spans 15 residues. This receptor was obtained from a man between 45 and 60 years old in good health. Specimen: blood. The rearrangement joins TRBV7-9 to TRBJ2-7, with 7 bases aligning to TRBD1. In DNA, the CDR3 is TGTGCCAGCAGCTTAGTTTCAGGGGGAAGTGAAGAGCAGTACTTC. Translation: CASSLVSGGSEEQYF.